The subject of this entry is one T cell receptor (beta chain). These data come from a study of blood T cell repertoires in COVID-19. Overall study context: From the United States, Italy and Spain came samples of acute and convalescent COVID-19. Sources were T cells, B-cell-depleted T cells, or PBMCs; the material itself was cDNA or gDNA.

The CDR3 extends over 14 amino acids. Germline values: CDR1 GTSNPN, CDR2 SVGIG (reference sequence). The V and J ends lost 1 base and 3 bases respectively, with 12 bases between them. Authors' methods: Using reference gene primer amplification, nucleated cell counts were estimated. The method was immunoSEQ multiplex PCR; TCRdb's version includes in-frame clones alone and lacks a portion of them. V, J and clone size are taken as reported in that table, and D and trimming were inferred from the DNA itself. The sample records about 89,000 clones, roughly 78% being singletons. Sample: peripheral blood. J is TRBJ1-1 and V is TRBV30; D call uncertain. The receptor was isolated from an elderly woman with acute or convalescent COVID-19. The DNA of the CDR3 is TGTGCCTGGAGTGGGGAGGGTGGGGACACTGAAGCTTTCTTT. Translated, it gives CAWSGEGGDTEAFF. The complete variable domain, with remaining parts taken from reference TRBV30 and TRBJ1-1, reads SQTIHQWPATLVQPVGSPLSLECTVEGTSNPNLYWYRQAAGRGLQLLFYSVGIGQISSEVPQNLSASRPQDRQFILSSKKLLLSDSGFYLCAWSGEGGDTEAFFGQGTRLTVV.